A selection of T cell receptor beta chains follows, all from one sample in a study of T cell responses to AZD1222 COVID-19 vaccine. The assay was immunoSEQ multiplex PCR, and TCRdb's table has in-frame clones only and misses some. Found here are over 100,000 clones, more than 70% of them singletons; the top ten hold approximately 12%. The sample consisted of peripheral blood, taken on day 0 of AZD1222 vaccination. All receptors derive from an adult in good health. The CDR3 runs from the conserved cysteine through the conserved F or W. Fields, in order: V gene, J gene, clone size, D gene, CDR3 DNA, CDR3 protein. The D gene is left open where the match is weak. Not all rows give a size; the values are once, few, many and, for expanded clones, a class.

v_call: TRBV9; j_call: TRBJ2-6; clone_size: .; d_call: TRBD1; cdr3_nt: TGTGCCAGCAGCGCCGGGCCCTACAGGGGAGGGGCCAACGTCCTGACTTTC; cdr3_aa: CASSAGPYRGGANVLTF
v_call: TRBV7-3; j_call: TRBJ2-1; clone_size: .; d_call: .; cdr3_nt: TGTGCCAGCAGCTTAACATCCGCCAGGACTCCTCTGGGCTACAATGAGCAGTTCTTC; cdr3_aa: CASSLTSARTPLGYNEQFF
v_call: TRBV18; j_call: TRBJ2-5; clone_size: .; d_call: .; cdr3_nt: TGTGCCAGCTCACCAGCAGGGGGGCGCGGTGAAGAGACCCAGTACTTC; cdr3_aa: CASSPAGGRGEETQYF
v_call: TRBV2; j_call: TRBJ1-4; clone_size: .; d_call: .; cdr3_nt: TGTGCCAGCAGTGAAGCGCGATGGAAACTGTTTTTT; cdr3_aa: CASSEARWKLFF
v_call: TRBV19; j_call: TRBJ1-4; clone_size: .; d_call: TRBD1; cdr3_nt: TGTGCCAGTAGGCCGGACAGGGCCCCGGATGAAAAACTGTTTTTT; cdr3_aa: CASRPDRAPDEKLFF
v_call: TRBV7-9; j_call: TRBJ1-4; clone_size: .; d_call: .; cdr3_nt: TGTGCCAGCAGCACAAACAGGGACGCAGAAGAAAAACTGTTTTTT; cdr3_aa: CASSTNRDAEEKLFF
v_call: TRBV28; j_call: TRBJ1-2; clone_size: .; d_call: .; cdr3_nt: TGTGCCAGCAGTAAGCCAGGGGAGGATCTATGGGGCTACACCTTC; cdr3_aa: CASSKPGEDLWGYTF
v_call: TRBV30; j_call: TRBJ1-2; clone_size: .; d_call: .; cdr3_nt: TGTGCCTGGAGTCGGACCCTCGCCTCAGGTGGCTACACCTTC; cdr3_aa: CAWSRTLASGGYTF
v_call: TRBV4-1; j_call: TRBJ1-1; clone_size: .; d_call: .; cdr3_nt: TGCGCCAGCAGCCAAGATGTTACAGGGTCGGGCACTGAAGCTTTCTTT; cdr3_aa: CASSQDVTGSGTEAFF
v_call: TRBV15; j_call: TRBJ2-2; clone_size: .; d_call: .; cdr3_nt: TGTGCCACCAGCAATTTGCGGGGCTCCGGGGAGCTGTTTTTT; cdr3_aa: CATSNLRGSGELFF
v_call: TRBV28; j_call: TRBJ1-4; clone_size: .; d_call: .; cdr3_nt: TGTGCCAGCATGGGGGGAACCACAACTAATGAAAAACTGTTTTTT; cdr3_aa: CASMGGTTTNEKLFF
v_call: TRBV10-3; j_call: TRBJ2-3; clone_size: once; d_call: TRBD1; cdr3_nt: TGTGCCACCCGGGGACAGAGCACAGATACGCAGTATTTT; cdr3_aa: CATRGQSTDTQYF
v_call: TRBV27; j_call: TRBJ1-5; clone_size: once; d_call: TRBD1; cdr3_nt: TGTGCCAGCAGTCCCGGACAGGGGGCTGTTCAGCCCCAGCATTTT; cdr3_aa: CASSPGQGAVQPQHF
v_call: TRBV5-4; j_call: TRBJ1-3; clone_size: .; d_call: .; cdr3_nt: TGTGCCAGCAGCTTGGGGCCTGGGGGGCCTGGAAACACCATATATTTT; cdr3_aa: CASSLGPGGPGNTIYF
v_call: TRBV6-5; j_call: TRBJ1-6; clone_size: .; d_call: TRBD1; cdr3_nt: TGTGCCAGCAGTACAGGGGTTGGGAACACTTCACCCCTCCACTTT; cdr3_aa: CASSTGVGNTSPLHF
v_call: TRBV5-4; j_call: TRBJ1-2; clone_size: .; d_call: .; cdr3_nt: TGTGCCAGCAGCCCCGGTGGGGGGCGCATTGGCTACACCTTC; cdr3_aa: CASSPGGGRIGYTF
v_call: TRBV5-4; j_call: TRBJ2-1; clone_size: .; d_call: TRBD2; cdr3_nt: TGTGCCAGCAGCTTGGATACTAGCGGGGGATACAATGAGCAGTTCTTC; cdr3_aa: CASSLDTSGGYNEQFF
v_call: TRBV28; j_call: TRBJ1-2; clone_size: few; d_call: .; cdr3_nt: TGTGCCAGCAGTTCGCTACGTAGGAACTATGGCTACACCTTC; cdr3_aa: CASSSLRRNYGYTF
v_call: TRBV5-4; j_call: TRBJ2-1; clone_size: .; d_call: TRBD2; cdr3_nt: TGTGCCAGCAGCTTGGCAGCGGGAGGGTCTGAGCAGTTCTTC; cdr3_aa: CASSLAAGGSEQFF
v_call: TRBV4-3; j_call: TRBJ1-6; clone_size: .; d_call: .; cdr3_nt: TGCGCCAGCAGCCAAGAAAGGGGGTATAATTCACCCCTCCACTTT; cdr3_aa: CASSQERGYNSPLHF
v_call: TRBV5-1; j_call: TRBJ2-1; clone_size: .; d_call: TRBD1; cdr3_nt: TGCGCCAGCAGCTTGGTGGGACAGGGGGTGGGTGAGCAGTTCTTC; cdr3_aa: CASSLVGQGVGEQFF
v_call: TRBV4-2; j_call: TRBJ2-1; clone_size: .; d_call: .; cdr3_nt: TGTGCCAGCAGCCAAGAGCACGCGGCTGGGCCCTACAATGAGCAGTTCTTC; cdr3_aa: CASSQEHAAGPYNEQFF
v_call: TRBV7-2; j_call: TRBJ1-2; clone_size: .; d_call: .; cdr3_nt: TGTGCCAGCAGCTTGGATCAGAACTATGGCTACACCTTC; cdr3_aa: CASSLDQNYGYTF
v_call: TRBV28; j_call: TRBJ1-2; clone_size: .; d_call: .; cdr3_nt: TGTGCCAGCAGAGGGGTCGGGGACAAATATGGCTACACCTTC; cdr3_aa: CASRGVGDKYGYTF
v_call: TRBV11-3; j_call: TRBJ2-1; clone_size: .; d_call: TRBD2; cdr3_nt: TGTGCCAGCAGCCGAACAGCGGGAGCCTACAATGAGCAGTTCTTC; cdr3_aa: CASSRTAGAYNEQFF
v_call: TRBV5-1; j_call: TRBJ2-3; clone_size: .; d_call: .; cdr3_nt: TGCGCCAGCAGCTTGGCTGCACCCGCCACAGATACGCAGTATTTT; cdr3_aa: CASSLAAPATDTQYF
v_call: TRBV10-3; j_call: TRBJ1-2; clone_size: .; d_call: .; cdr3_nt: TGTGCCATCAGCCCTGAGGGGACGGATGGCTACACCTTC; cdr3_aa: CAISPEGTDGYTF
v_call: TRBV5-6; j_call: TRBJ1-2; clone_size: .; d_call: .; cdr3_nt: TGTGCCAGCAGCTTGGTAGTCGGCGGAAAGAGCTATGGCTACACCTTC; cdr3_aa: CASSLVVGGKSYGYTF
v_call: TRBV2; j_call: TRBJ1-6; clone_size: .; d_call: TRBD1; cdr3_nt: TGTGCCAGCAGTGAGAGACAGGGGGAAAATTCACCCCTCCACTTT; cdr3_aa: CASSERQGENSPLHF
v_call: TRBV5-1; j_call: TRBJ1-4; clone_size: .; d_call: TRBD1; cdr3_nt: TGCGCCAGCAGCTATGGGACAGGGGATGAAAAACTGTTTTTT; cdr3_aa: CASSYGTGDEKLFF
v_call: TRBV6-5; j_call: TRBJ2-3; clone_size: .; d_call: TRBD2; cdr3_nt: TGTGCCAGCAGAAGGACTAGCGGGGGGACATATACGCAGTATTTT; cdr3_aa: CASRRTSGGTYTQYF
v_call: TRBV24-1; j_call: TRBJ1-5; clone_size: .; d_call: .; cdr3_nt: TGTGCCACCAGTGAATCCGGGCCCCTTACCCAGCCCCAGCATTTT; cdr3_aa: CATSESGPLTQPQHF
v_call: TRBV11-2; j_call: TRBJ2-7; clone_size: .; d_call: .; cdr3_nt: TGTGCCAGCAGCAAAACGTGGGGTCCGGACGCCTACGAGCAGTACTTC; cdr3_aa: CASSKTWGPDAYEQYF
v_call: TRBV28; j_call: TRBJ2-3; clone_size: .; d_call: .; cdr3_nt: TGTGCCAGCAGTGCGGACACCGCGAGTACAGATACGCAGTATTTT; cdr3_aa: CASSADTASTDTQYF
v_call: TRBV19; j_call: TRBJ2-2; clone_size: .; d_call: .; cdr3_nt: TGTGCCAGTAGTATAGCAGCAGCGCGGACGACCGGGGAGCTGTTTTTT; cdr3_aa: CASSIAAARTTGELFF
v_call: TRBV9; j_call: TRBJ1-4; clone_size: once; d_call: TRBD1; cdr3_nt: TGTGCCAGCAGCGTCTCCGGGACAGGCAATGAAAAACTGTTTTTT; cdr3_aa: CASSVSGTGNEKLFF
v_call: TRBV7-7; j_call: TRBJ2-2; clone_size: .; d_call: TRBD2; cdr3_nt: TGTGCCAGCAGTTCCGCCGGGGGGGGCGGCACCGGGGAGCTGTTTTTT; cdr3_aa: CASSSAGGGGTGELFF
v_call: TRBV29-1; j_call: TRBJ2-2; clone_size: .; d_call: .; cdr3_nt: TGCAGCGTACGGGCGAACACCGGGGAGCTGTTTTTT; cdr3_aa: CSVRANTGELFF
v_call: TRBV5-4; j_call: TRBJ1-1; clone_size: once; d_call: .; cdr3_nt: TGTGCCAGCAGCTTGGTTTCGGTGGGTGAAGCTTTCTTT; cdr3_aa: CASSLVSVGEAFF
v_call: TRBV6-5; j_call: TRBJ2-2; clone_size: .; d_call: .; cdr3_nt: TGTGCCAGCACCCGGACACTCACCGGGGAGCTGTTTTTT; cdr3_aa: CASTRTLTGELFF
v_call: TRBV27; j_call: TRBJ2-7; clone_size: .; d_call: TRBD1; cdr3_nt: TGTGCCAGCAGGGGACAGGGGCCGTACGAGCAGTACTTC; cdr3_aa: CASRGQGPYEQYF
v_call: TRBV9; j_call: TRBJ2-2; clone_size: few; d_call: .; cdr3_nt: TGTGCCAGCACCCCGGCAGGGTACACCGGGGAGCTGTTTTTT; cdr3_aa: CASTPAGYTGELFF
v_call: TRBV5-6; j_call: TRBJ2-2; clone_size: .; d_call: .; cdr3_nt: TGTGCCAGCAGTACCACTAAAACCGGGGAGCTGTTTTTT; cdr3_aa: CASSTTKTGELFF
v_call: TRBV18; j_call: TRBJ2-7; clone_size: once; d_call: .; cdr3_nt: TGTGCCAGCTCACCCCTCGCCCGTGGCTACGAGCAGTACTTC; cdr3_aa: CASSPLARGYEQYF
v_call: TRBV5-4; j_call: TRBJ2-5; clone_size: once; d_call: TRBD2; cdr3_nt: TGTGCCAGCAGCTTGGGGACTAGCGACCAAGAGACCCAGTACTTC; cdr3_aa: CASSLGTSDQETQYF
v_call: TRBV28; j_call: TRBJ1-6; clone_size: .; d_call: TRBD1; cdr3_nt: TGTGCCAGCAGTTTATCTAGTGGAAGACAGGGAGGATCACCCCTCCACTTT; cdr3_aa: CASSLSSGRQGGSPLHF
v_call: TRBV11-3; j_call: TRBJ1-2; clone_size: .; d_call: .; cdr3_nt: TGTGCCAGCAGCGAGAGGCGCAGACTGCACTATGGCTACACCTTC; cdr3_aa: CASSERRRLHYGYTF
v_call: TRBV7-9; j_call: TRBJ1-4; clone_size: .; d_call: .; cdr3_nt: TGTGCCAGCAGCGGGGAGGAAGTTTTTTTCAAACTGTTTTTT; cdr3_aa: CASSGEEVFFKLFF
v_call: TRBV27; j_call: TRBJ2-7; clone_size: .; d_call: .; cdr3_nt: TGTGCCAGCAGTCCGACCTGGACACGCGACGAGCAGTACTTC; cdr3_aa: CASSPTWTRDEQYF
v_call: TRBV5-8; j_call: TRBJ2-2; clone_size: once; d_call: TRBD1; cdr3_nt: TGTGCCAGCAGCGCCCGAGGACAGGGAACCGGGGAGCTGTTTTTT; cdr3_aa: CASSARGQGTGELFF
v_call: TRBV19; j_call: TRBJ2-4; clone_size: .; d_call: .; cdr3_nt: TGTGCCAGTAGTATAGGGCAGCCGGTAGCCAAAAACATTCAGTACTTC; cdr3_aa: CASSIGQPVAKNIQYF
v_call: TRBV19; j_call: TRBJ1-5; clone_size: .; d_call: .; cdr3_nt: TGTGCCAGTAGCTACGGGGGAGGTGGGGATAATCAGCCCCAGCATTTT; cdr3_aa: CASSYGGGGDNQPQHF
v_call: TRBV19; j_call: TRBJ1-2; clone_size: few; d_call: TRBD1; cdr3_nt: TGTGCCAGTAAAGGGGGACAGGGGATATTGAGCTATGGCTACACCTTC; cdr3_aa: CASKGGQGILSYGYTF
v_call: TRBV10-3; j_call: TRBJ1-1; clone_size: .; d_call: TRBD1; cdr3_nt: TGTGCCATCAGTGACGACAGGGAAACTTTCTTT; cdr3_aa: CAISDDRETFF
v_call: TRBV19; j_call: TRBJ1-5; clone_size: .; d_call: TRBD1; cdr3_nt: TGTGCCAGTAGTAAGGGGGCCAGACGGTATAGCAATCAGCCCCAGCATTTT; cdr3_aa: CASSKGARRYSNQPQHF
v_call: TRBV2; j_call: TRBJ2-2; clone_size: .; d_call: .; cdr3_nt: TGTGCCAGCAGTGAGTCTGGCAGGTCGACCGGGGAGCTGTTTTTT; cdr3_aa: CASSESGRSTGELFF
v_call: TRBV5-1; j_call: TRBJ1-1; clone_size: .; d_call: .; cdr3_nt: TGCGCCAGCAGCTTGGGGGATGGAGTTAACACTGAAGCTTTCTTT; cdr3_aa: CASSLGDGVNTEAFF